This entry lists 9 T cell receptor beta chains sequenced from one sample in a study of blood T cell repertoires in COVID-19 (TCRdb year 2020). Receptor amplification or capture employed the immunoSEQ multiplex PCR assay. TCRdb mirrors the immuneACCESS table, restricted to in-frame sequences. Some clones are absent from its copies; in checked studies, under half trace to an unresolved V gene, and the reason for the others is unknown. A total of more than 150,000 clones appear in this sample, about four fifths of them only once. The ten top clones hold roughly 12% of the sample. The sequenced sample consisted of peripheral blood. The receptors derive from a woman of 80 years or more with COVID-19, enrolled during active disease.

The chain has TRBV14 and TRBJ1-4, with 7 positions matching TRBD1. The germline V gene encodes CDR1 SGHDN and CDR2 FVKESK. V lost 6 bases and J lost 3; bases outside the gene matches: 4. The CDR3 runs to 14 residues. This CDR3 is CASSLGQPNEKLFF. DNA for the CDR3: TGTGCCAGCAGTCTGGGACAGCCTAATGAAAAACTGTTTTTT.

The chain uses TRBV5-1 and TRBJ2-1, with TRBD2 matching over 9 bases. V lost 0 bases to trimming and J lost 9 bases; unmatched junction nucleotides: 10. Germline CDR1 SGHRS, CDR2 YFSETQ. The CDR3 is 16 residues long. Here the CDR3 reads CASSLAPAGGPGEQFF. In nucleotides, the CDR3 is TGCGCCAGCAGCTTGGCCCCGGCGGGAGGGCCTGGTGAGCAGTTCTTC.

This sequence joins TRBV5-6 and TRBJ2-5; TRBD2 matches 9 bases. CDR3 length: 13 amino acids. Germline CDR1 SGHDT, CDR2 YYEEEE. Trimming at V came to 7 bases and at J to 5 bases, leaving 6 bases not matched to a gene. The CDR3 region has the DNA TGTGCCAGCCAGGTAGCGGGAGTTGAGACCCAGTACTTC. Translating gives CASQVAGVETQYF.

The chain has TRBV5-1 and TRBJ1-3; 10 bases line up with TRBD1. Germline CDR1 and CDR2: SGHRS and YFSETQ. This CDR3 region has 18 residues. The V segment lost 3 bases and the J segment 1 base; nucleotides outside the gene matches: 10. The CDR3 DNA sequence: TGCGCCAGCAGCTCGGGGCCCGTGGACAGGGGGTCTGGAAACACCATATATTTT. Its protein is CASSSGPVDRGSGNTIYF.

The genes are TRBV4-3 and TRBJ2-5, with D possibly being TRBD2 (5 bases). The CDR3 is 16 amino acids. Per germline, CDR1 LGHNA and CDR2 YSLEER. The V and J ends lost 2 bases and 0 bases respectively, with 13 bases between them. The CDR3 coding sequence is TGCGCCAGCAGCCAAACCGGGGTGGCCTACCAAGAGACCCAGTACTTC. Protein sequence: CASSQTGVAYQETQYF.

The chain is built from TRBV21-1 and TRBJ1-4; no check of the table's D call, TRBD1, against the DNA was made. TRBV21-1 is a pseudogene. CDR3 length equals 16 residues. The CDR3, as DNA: TGTGCCAGCATCCAAAGGCAGGGGGCAACTAATGAAAAACTGTTTTTT. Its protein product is CASIQRQGATNEKLFF.

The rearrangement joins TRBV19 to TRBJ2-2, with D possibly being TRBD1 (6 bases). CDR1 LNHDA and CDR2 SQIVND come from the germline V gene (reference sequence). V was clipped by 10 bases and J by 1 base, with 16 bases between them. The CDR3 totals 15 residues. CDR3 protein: CANRRSRGNTGELFF. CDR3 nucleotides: TGTGCCAATAGAAGGAGCAGGGGGAACACCGGGGAGCTGTTTTTT.

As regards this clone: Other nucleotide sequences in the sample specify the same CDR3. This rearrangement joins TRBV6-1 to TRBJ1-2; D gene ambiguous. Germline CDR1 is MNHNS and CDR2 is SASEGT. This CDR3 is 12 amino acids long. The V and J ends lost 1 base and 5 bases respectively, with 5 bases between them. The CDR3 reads CASSEDSYGYTF. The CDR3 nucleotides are TGTGCCAGCAGTGAAGACAGTTATGGCTACACCTTC.

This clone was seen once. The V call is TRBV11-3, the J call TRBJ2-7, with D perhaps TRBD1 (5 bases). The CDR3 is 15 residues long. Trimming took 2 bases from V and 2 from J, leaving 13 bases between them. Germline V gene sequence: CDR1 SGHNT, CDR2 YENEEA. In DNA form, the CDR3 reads TGTGCCAGCAGCTTAACGGCTAGGGGTGCCTACGAGCAGTACTTC. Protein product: CASSLTARGAYEQYF.